This T cell receptor (beta chain) was obtained from a study of control samples from healthy donors and cancer patients. V lost 2 bases to trimming and J lost 7 bases; unmatched junction nucleotides: 1. CDR3 length: 11 amino acids. Germline V gives CDR1 DFQATT, CDR2 SNEGSKA (reference sequence). Libraries were prepared by immunoSEQ multiplex PCR; TCRdb keeps only in-frame clonotypes and omits some of them. The sample includes 85,000 to 90,000 clones, 85% to 90% of them seen just once. This sequence was found in a woman in her forties or fifties with colorectal cancer. The V call is TRBV20-1, the J call TRBJ1-2, with 7 bases identical to TRBD1. Sequenced: PBMCs. CDR3 sequence reads: CSARYRGGYTF. CDR3 nucleotides: TGCAGTGCTAGATACAGGGGTGGCTACACCTTC.